The 16 T cell receptor beta chains listed next were all sequenced from one sample in a study of shared clonotypes between healthy human individuals. Assay: immunoSEQ multiplex PCR; the TCRdb copy retains only in-frame clones and omits some. The sample contains hundreds of thousands of clones, roughly 97% of which appear only once. Sequenced sample: naive CD4+ T cells sorted from blood. Subset specified: CD45RA+ positively selected. The receptors were sampled from a woman between 25 and 40 years old in good health.

The chain couples TRBV10-3 to TRBJ2-2; 8 bases align to TRBD1. CDR3 size: 16 residues. Trimming removed 4 bases from V and 1 base from J; junction bases left unmatched: 5. Germline CDR1 ENHRY, CDR2 SYGVKD. CDR3 bases: TGTGCCATCAGTGCGACCGGGACAGGGAACACCGGGGAGCTGTTTTTT. Protein sequence: CAISATGTGNTGELFF.

The chain couples TRBV28 to TRBJ1-2; D not resolved. V was trimmed by 3 bases and J by 12 bases, leaving 14 bases between them. The CDR3 length is 12 residues. Germline V gene data show CDR1 as MDHEN and CDR2 as SYDVKM. The CDR3 bases are TGTGCCAGCAGTTTGAGAGGACGCAGGAACACCTTC. Protein sequence: CASSLRGRRNTF.

This clone was seen a few times. The V and J genes are TRBV19 and TRBJ1-1, with a tentative D call TRBD1 (6 bases). Germline assignment: CDR1 LNHDA and CDR2 SQIVND (reference sequence). Trimming shortened V by 7 bases and J by 0 bases, and 15 bases separated the two germline ends. The CDR3 extends over 15 amino acids. CDR3 sequence reads: CASTQGRDMNTEAFF. CDR3 bases: TGTGCCAGTACCCAAGGGCGGGACATGAACACTGAAGCTTTCTTT.

Regarding this clone: A read error is likely, as this CDR3 ends without the conserved phenylalanine or tryptophan. It is unclear where the CDR3 begins or ends on the DNA, so no DNA is shown, and the CDR3 is as TCRdb lists it. The CDR3 here is CASSSPGQRVNP. This chain joins TRBV28 and TRBJ1-2; TRBD1, the table's D call, was not compared with the DNA. The CDR3 extends over 12 residues, inclusive of both ends. The germline V gene has CDR1 MDHEN and CDR2 SYDVKM.

The genes are TRBV10-3 and TRBJ2-1; D unclear. This CDR3 spans 13 amino acids. Trimming removed 7 bases at V and 8 bases at J, with 15 bases between. The germline V gene encodes CDR1 ENHRY and CDR2 SYGVKD. The CDR3 DNA sequence: TGTGCCATCACACAGCCCCCTCTGGATGAGCAGTTCTTC. Translation gives CAITQPPLDEQFF.

This chain joins TRBV28 and TRBJ2-7, with 8 bases identical to TRBD2. Looked up from germline, CDR1 is MDHEN and CDR2 is SYDVKM. The J segment lost 4 bases and the V segment lost 7 bases, leaving 9 bases of the junction unmatched. The CDR3 runs to 14 residues. CDR3 sequence (DNA): TGTGCCAGCAAGCCGGGAGGGTATATATACGAGCAGTACTTC. This gives the protein CASKPGGYIYEQYF. Using reference TRBV28 and TRBJ2-7 for the parts outside the CDR3, the full variable domain is DVKVTQSSRYLVKRTGEKVFLECVQDMDHENMFWYRQDPGLGLRLIYFSYDVKMKEKGDIPEGYSVSREKKERFSLILESASTNQTSMYLCASKPGGYIYEQYFGPGTRLTVT.

This chain joins TRBV7-2 and TRBJ2-7, with TRBD1 matching over 7 bases. CDR1 is SGHTA, CDR2 FQGNSA, per germline. CDR3 length equals 13 residues. Trimming took 8 bases from V and 1 from J; bases not matched to a gene: 5. The CDR3 sequence is CASDSDRSYEQYF. CDR3 in DNA: TGTGCCAGCGACTCGGACAGGTCCTACGAGCAGTACTTC. The variable domain in full, with the rest retrieved from reference TRBV7-2 and TRBJ2-7, is GAGVSQSPSNKVTEKGKDVELRCDPISGHTALYWYRQSLGQGLEFLIYFQGNSAPDKSGLPSDRFSAERTGGSVSTLTIQRTQQEDSAVYLCASDSDRSYEQYFGPGTRLTVT.

The rearrangement joins TRBV28 to TRBJ2-1, with 10 bases that match TRBD2. V trimming: 5 bases; J trimming: 4 bases; junction bases outside the gene matches: 5. Germline V gene lookup returns CDR1 MDHEN and CDR2 SYDVKM. This CDR3 region has 15 residues. The CDR3 sequence is CASSTSSGRYNEQFF. CDR3 coding DNA: TGTGCCAGCAGTACCTCTAGCGGGAGATACAATGAGCAGTTCTTC.

V and J are TRBV5-5 and TRBJ2-7; 11 nucleotides match TRBD2. V dropped 0 bases and J dropped 0; count of bases not matched to a gene: 5. CDR1 SGHKS and CDR2 YYEKEE come from the germline V gene (reference sequence). CDR3 length: 17 amino acids. The CDR3 DNA reads as TGTGCCAGCAGCTTGGGGATTAGCGGGAGGGTCTCCTACGAGCAGTACTTC. It yields the protein CASSLGISGRVSYEQYF.

A remark on this clone: One end of the junction is discordant with germline, which a read error may explain. This rearrangement joins TRBV28 to TRBJ1-2; D is uncertain. CDR1 is MDHEN and CDR2 is SYDVKM in the germline V gene. CDR3 size: 12 residues. CDR3: CAGSNDNYGYTF. The DNA of the CDR3 is TGTGCCGGCAGTAACGACAACTATGGCTACACCTTC.

The J gene is TRBJ1-2, the V gene TRBV7-8, with D unresolved. In germline, CDR1 is SGHVS, CDR2 FQNEAQ. V was shortened by 1 base and J by 7 bases, with 4 bases between the two germline ends. The CDR3 runs 11 residues. The CDR3: CASSLGGGYTF. In DNA form, the CDR3 reads TGTGCCAGCAGCTTAGGTGGTGGCTACACCTTC.

This CDR3 reads CATSKGQGAQDTQYF. The DNA of the CDR3 is TGTGCCACCAGCAAAGGACAGGGGGCGCAAGATACGCAGTATTTT. The chain combines TRBV15 with TRBJ2-3; 11 bases are a match to TRBD1. CDR1 and CDR2 (germline): LNHNV, YYDKDF (reference sequence). CDR3 length: 15 amino acids. After removal of 4 bases from V and 5 bases from J, the junction contained 5 bases not matched to a gene.

The chain employs TRBV18 and TRBJ1-6; D is possibly TRBD1 (5 bases). V was trimmed by 6 bases and J by 5 bases, leaving 11 bases between them. Germline CDR1 and CDR2: KGHSH and LQKENI. The CDR3 has 14 amino acids. The CDR3 bases are TGTGCCAGCTCGGGTGACAGCCATAATTCACCCCTCCACTTT. The encoded protein is CASSGDSHNSPLHF.

CDR3 sequence reads: CASSLSLSTDTQYF. CDR3 nucleotides: TGTGCCAGCAGTTTATCGCTTTCCACAGATACGCAGTATTTT. The chain is built from TRBV27 and TRBJ2-3; D gene uncertain. Trimming shortened V by 0 bases and J by 2 bases, and 6 bases separated the two germline ends. This CDR3 comprises 14 residues. Germline CDR1 reads MNHEY; CDR2 reads SMNVEV (reference sequence).

V usage is TRBV6-5 and J usage is TRBJ1-1; D is uncertain. Trimming pared 5 bases from V and 1 base from J, leaving 11 bases between. The germline gives CDR1 MNHEY, CDR2 SVGAGI. This CDR3 region has 14 residues. The CDR3 reads CASSHEGGNTEAFF. CDR3 bases: TGTGCCAGCAGTCATGAGGGTGGGAACACTGAAGCTTTCTTT.

This chain joins TRBV5-5 and TRBJ2-5; D not resolved. The CDR3 consists of 13 residues. With 4 bases removed from V and 5 bases from J, the gap between germline ends came to 12 bases. Germline loops: CDR1 SGHKS, CDR2 YYEKEE (reference sequence). CDR3 residues: CASSRAPLETQYF. The CDR3 DNA reads as TGTGCCAGCAGCCGAGCCCCGCTGGAGACCCAGTACTTC.